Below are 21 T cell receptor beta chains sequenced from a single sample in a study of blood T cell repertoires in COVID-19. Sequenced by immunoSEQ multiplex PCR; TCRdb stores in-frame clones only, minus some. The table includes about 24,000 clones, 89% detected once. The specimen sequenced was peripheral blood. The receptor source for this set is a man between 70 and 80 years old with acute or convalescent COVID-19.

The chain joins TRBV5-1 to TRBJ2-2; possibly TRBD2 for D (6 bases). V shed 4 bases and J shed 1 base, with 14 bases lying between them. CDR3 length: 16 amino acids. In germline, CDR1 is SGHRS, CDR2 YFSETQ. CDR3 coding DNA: TGCGCCAGCAGCCCCCGGGTAGCGGAGAACACCGGGGAGCTGTTTTTT. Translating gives CASSPRVAENTGELFF.

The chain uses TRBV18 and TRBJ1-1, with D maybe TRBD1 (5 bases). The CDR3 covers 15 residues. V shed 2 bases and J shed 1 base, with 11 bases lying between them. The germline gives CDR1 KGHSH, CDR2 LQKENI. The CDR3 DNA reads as TGTGCCAGCTCACCAGTCCAGGGCCCGAACACTGAAGCTTTCTTT. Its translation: CASSPVQGPNTEAFF.

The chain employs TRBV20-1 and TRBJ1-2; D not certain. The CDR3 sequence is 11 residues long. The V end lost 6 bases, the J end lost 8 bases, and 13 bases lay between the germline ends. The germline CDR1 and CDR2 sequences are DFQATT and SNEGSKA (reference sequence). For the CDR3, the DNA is TGCAGTGCGAAAGGAGACGGAGGCTACACCTTC. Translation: CSAKGDGGYTF.

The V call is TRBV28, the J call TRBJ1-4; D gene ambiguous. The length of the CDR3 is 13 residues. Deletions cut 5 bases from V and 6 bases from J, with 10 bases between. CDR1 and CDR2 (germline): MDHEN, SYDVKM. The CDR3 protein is CASSVGRDEKLFF. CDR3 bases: TGTGCCAGCAGTGTAGGGAGGGATGAAAAACTGTTTTTT.

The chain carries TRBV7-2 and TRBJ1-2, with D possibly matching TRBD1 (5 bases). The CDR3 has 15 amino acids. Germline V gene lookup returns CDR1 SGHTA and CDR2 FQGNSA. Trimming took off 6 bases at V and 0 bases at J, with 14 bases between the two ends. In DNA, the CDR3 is TGTGCCAGCAGTCGACAGCTACTCTCTAACTATGGCTACACCTTC. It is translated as CASSRQLLSNYGYTF.

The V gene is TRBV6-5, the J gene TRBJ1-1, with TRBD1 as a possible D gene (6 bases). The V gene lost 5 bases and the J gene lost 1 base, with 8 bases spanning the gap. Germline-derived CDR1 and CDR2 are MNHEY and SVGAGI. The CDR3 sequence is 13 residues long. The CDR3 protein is CASSMTGNTEAFF. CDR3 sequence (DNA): TGTGCCAGCAGTATGACAGGGAACACTGAAGCTTTCTTT.

CDR3: CAIRGTSGGTDTQYF. CDR3 DNA sequence: TGTGCCATCAGGGGGACTAGCGGGGGGACAGATACGCAGTATTTT. The chain has TRBV10-3 and TRBJ2-3, with 15 bases that match TRBD2. This CDR3 comprises 15 residues. Germline V gene sequence: CDR1 ENHRY, CDR2 SYGVKD. With 6 bases clipped from V and 3 bases from J, the junction kept 1 base outside the gene matches.

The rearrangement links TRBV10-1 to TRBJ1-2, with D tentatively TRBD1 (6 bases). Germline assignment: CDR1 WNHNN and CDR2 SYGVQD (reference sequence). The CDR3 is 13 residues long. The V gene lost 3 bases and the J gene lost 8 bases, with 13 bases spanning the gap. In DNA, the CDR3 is TGCGCCAGCAGTGATGTGGGGGCACGGGGCTACACCTTC. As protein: CASSDVGARGYTF.

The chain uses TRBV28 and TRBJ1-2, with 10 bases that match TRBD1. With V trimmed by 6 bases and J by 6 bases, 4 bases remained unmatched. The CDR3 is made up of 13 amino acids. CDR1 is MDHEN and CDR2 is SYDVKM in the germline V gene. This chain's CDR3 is CASSLGTGDGYTF. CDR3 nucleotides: TGTGCCAGCAGCCTCGGGACAGGGGATGGCTACACCTTC.

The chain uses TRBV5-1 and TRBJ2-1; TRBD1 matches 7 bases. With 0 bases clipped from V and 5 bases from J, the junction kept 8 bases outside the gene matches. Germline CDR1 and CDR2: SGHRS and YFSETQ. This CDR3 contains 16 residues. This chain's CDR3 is CASSLETTGQNNEQFF. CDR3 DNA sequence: TGCGCCAGCAGCTTGGAGACTACGGGACAGAACAATGAGCAGTTCTTC.

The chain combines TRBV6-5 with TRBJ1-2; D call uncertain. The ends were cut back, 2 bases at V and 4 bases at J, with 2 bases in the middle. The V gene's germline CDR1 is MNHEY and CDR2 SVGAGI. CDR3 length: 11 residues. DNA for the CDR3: TGTGCCAGCAGTTACCTCTATGGCTACACCTTC. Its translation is CASSYLYGYTF.

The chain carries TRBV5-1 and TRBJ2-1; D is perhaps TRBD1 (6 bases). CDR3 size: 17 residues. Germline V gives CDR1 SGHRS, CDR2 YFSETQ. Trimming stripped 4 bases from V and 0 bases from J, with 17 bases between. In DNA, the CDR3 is TGCGCCAGCAGCCGGATAACAGGGATGAGCTCCTACAATGAGCAGTTCTTC. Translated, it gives CASSRITGMSSYNEQFF.

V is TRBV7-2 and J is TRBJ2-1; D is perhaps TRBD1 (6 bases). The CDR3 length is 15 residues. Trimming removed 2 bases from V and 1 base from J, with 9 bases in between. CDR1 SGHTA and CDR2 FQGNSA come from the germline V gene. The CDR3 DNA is TGTGCCAGCAGCTTATCCCAGGGGTCCTACAATGAGCAGTTCTTC. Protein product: CASSLSQGSYNEQFF.

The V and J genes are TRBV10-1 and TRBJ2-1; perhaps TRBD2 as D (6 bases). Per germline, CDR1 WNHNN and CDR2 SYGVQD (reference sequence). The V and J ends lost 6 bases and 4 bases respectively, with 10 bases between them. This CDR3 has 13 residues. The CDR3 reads CASSGGDYNEQFF. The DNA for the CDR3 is TGCGCCAGCAGCGGAGGGGATTACAATGAGCAGTTCTTC.

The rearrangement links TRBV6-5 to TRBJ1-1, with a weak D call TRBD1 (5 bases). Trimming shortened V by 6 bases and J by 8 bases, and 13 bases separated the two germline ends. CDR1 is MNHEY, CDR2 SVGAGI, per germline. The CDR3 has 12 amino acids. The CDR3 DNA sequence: TGTGCCAGCAGGGCGGACACCGGAGAAGCTTTCTTT. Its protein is CASRADTGEAFF.

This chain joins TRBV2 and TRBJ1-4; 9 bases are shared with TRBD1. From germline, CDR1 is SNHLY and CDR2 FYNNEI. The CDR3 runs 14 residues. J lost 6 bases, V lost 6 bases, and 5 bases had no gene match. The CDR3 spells CASREGQGDEKLFF. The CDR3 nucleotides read TGTGCCAGCAGGGAGGGACAGGGAGATGAAAAACTGTTTTTT.

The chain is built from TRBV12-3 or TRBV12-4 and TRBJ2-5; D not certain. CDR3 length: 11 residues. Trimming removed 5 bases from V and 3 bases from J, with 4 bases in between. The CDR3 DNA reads TGTGCCAGCAGTCCCGAAGAGACCCAGTACTTC. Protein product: CASSPEETQYF.

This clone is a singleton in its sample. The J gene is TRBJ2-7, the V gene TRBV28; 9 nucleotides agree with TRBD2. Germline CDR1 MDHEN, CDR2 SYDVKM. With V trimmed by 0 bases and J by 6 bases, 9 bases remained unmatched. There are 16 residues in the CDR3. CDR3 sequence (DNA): TGTGCCAGCAGTTTATGGGGTAGCGGGAGCTCTGGCGAGCAGTACTTC. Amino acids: CASSLWGSGSSGEQYF.

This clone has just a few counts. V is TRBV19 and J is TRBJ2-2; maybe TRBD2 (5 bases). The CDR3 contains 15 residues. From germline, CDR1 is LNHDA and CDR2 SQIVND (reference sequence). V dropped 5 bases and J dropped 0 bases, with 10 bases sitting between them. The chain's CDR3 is CASSLHGTNTGELFF. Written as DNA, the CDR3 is TGTGCCAGTAGTCTGCACGGGACGAACACCGGGGAGCTGTTTTTT.

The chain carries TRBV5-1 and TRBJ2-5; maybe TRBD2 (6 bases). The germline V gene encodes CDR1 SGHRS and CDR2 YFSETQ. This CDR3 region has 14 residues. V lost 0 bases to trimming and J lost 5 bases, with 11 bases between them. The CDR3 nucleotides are TGCGCCAGCAGCTTGGGCGGGGCTCCGGAGACCCAGTACTTC. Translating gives CASSLGGAPETQYF.

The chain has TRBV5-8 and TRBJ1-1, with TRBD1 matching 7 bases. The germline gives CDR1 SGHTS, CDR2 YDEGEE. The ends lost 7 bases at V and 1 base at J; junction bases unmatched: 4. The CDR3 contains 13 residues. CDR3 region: CASLQGPNTEAFF. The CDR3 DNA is TGTGCCAGCCTACAGGGGCCGAACACTGAAGCTTTCTTT.